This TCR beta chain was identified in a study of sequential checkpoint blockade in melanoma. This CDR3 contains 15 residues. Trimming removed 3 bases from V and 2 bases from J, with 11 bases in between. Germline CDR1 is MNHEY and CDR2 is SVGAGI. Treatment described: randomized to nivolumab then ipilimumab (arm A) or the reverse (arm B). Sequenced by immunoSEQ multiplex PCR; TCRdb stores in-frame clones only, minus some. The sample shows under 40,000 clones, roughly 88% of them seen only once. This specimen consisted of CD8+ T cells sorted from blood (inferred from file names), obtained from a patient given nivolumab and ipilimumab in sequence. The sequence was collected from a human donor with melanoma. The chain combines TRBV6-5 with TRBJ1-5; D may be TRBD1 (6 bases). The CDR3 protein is CASSYFRGGNQPQHF. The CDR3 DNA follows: TGTGCCAGCAGTTATTTCAGGGGCGGCAATCAGCCCCAGCATTTT.